The TCR beta chain described here comes from a study of shared clonotypes between healthy human individuals. Turning to this clone: Its matching antigen is unknown.

V lost 4 bases to trimming and J lost 4 bases; unmatched junction nucleotides: 10. The CDR3 is 16 residues long. CDR1 and CDR2 from the germline V gene are MNHNS and SASEGT. Profiling relied on immunoSEQ multiplex PCR, and the TCRdb table lists in-frame clones only, not all of them. The sample shows 1.5 million to 2.5 million clones, approximately 94% of them seen only once. Positively selected for CCR7, the CD45RO-negative cells used as naive CD8 cells excluded terminally differentiated effector memory CD45RA+ cells. Study-level points and caveats: Estimated clonotype richness was generally higher in naive than memory subsets.

This clonotype was sampled from a man aged 18 to 35 in good health. The sequenced sample was naive CD8+ T cells sorted from blood. V gene TRBV6-1 combines with J gene TRBJ1-1, with 9 bases that match TRBD1. The CDR3 bases are TGTGCCAGCAGTGCAACACAGGGGGCCGTGGTCACTGAAGCTTTCTTT. Protein: CASSATQGAVVTEAFF.